This T cell receptor beta chain is drawn from a study of spatial heterogeneity in lung cancer. From germline, CDR1 is SGHTA and CDR2 FQGNSA. This CDR3 region has 15 residues. Deletions cut 2 bases from V and 8 bases from J, with 18 bases between. In TCRdb, the 5' RACE reads were re-called with MiXCR into one record per CDR3 protein. Here the sample spans approximately 47,000 distinct CDR3 sequences, approximately 7.6% being singletons. This clonotype was seen a handful of times. Time point specified: sample taken at primary tumor resection. Whole RNA, isolated from tumor, nontumor lung or frozen PBMC, was sequenced without prior sorting.

The rearrangement links TRBV7-2 to TRBJ1-1; D remains unclear. The sequence derives from a female donor with early-stage non-small cell lung cancer. Specimen: PBMCs, collected at surgery. The CDR3 nucleotides read TGTGCCAGCAGCTTAACTCGAGGGTCAAACTTCGAAGCTTTCTTT. Translated: CASSLTRGSNFEAFF. Complete variable domain (other parts from reference TRBV7-2 and TRBJ1-1): GAGVSQSPSNKVTEKGKDVELRCDPISGHTALYWYRQSLGQGLEFLIYFQGNSAPDKSGLPSDRFSAERTGGSVSTLTIQRTQQEDSAVYLCASSLTRGSNFEAFFGQGTRLTVV.